This is a list of T cell receptor beta chains from one sample in a study of cytomegalovirus exposure and HLA in healthy donors. Using immunoSEQ multiplex PCR, the repertoire was profiled, and TCRdb retains in-frame clones only, with some absent. The repertoire holds 140,000 to 150,000 clones, with 60% to 80% as singletons. Sequencing was carried out using PBMCs. All receptors derive from a male donor in good health and CMV-seronegative. Each CDR3 is given with its conserved first and last residue. Fields, in order: J gene, V gene, clone size, D gene, CDR3 DNA, CDR3 protein. D genes are given only for firm matches. Size is stated for part of the rows, as once, few or many counts, or as a class when the clone is expanded.

>TRBJ2-1|TRBV15|.|TRBD2
TGTGCCACCAGCAGGCGGGGGGCCTACAATGAGCAGTTCTTC
CATSRRGAYNEQFF
>TRBJ1-2|TRBV11-2|once|.
TGTGCCAGCAGCTCCGCACAGGGACCCTATGGCTACACCTTC
CASSSAQGPYGYTF
>TRBJ2-2|TRBV30|few|.
TGTGCCTGGATCCCGGCAGGGCCTTATTCCACCGGGGAGCTGTTTTTT
CAWIPAGPYSTGELFF
>TRBJ2-1|TRBV19|once|TRBD2
TGTGCCAGTAGTATGGGGGACTATCGACACTGGGGCGGTGAGCAGTTCTTC
CASSMGDYRHWGGEQFF
>TRBJ1-5|TRBV18|few|TRBD1
TGTGCCAGCTCACCTCAAGGGACAGGGGGCTCTCGGCAGCCCCAGCATTTT
CASSPQGTGGSRQPQHF
>TRBJ2-5|TRBV5-1|.|TRBD2
TGCGCCAGCAGCTTGAACGGGAGGGCCGTCTACCAAGAGACCCAGTACTTC
CASSLNGRAVYQETQYF
>TRBJ1-2|TRBV19|.|.
TGTGCCAGTAAAGTCGGTCGGGACTATGGCTACACCTTC
CASKVGRDYGYTF
>TRBJ2-4|TRBV7-3|.|TRBD1
TGTGCCAGCAGCTTAAGGGCAGGGGGCAACATTCAGTACTTC
CASSLRAGGNIQYF
>TRBJ2-3|TRBV7-2|.|.
TGTGCCAGCAGCTTAGCTTGGGCAGGGGGCACAGATACGCAGTATTTT
CASSLAWAGGTDTQYF
>TRBJ1-1|TRBV7-2|few|.
TGTGCCAGCAGCTTAAATTCCCAGGGTAGGCCTGAAGCTTTCTTT
CASSLNSQGRPEAFF
>TRBJ2-1|TRBV6-5|.|.
TGTGCCAGCAGCACTACTTACAATGAGCAGTTCTTC
CASSTTYNEQFF
>TRBJ2-3|TRBV7-2|.|TRBD1
TGTGCCAGCAGCTTACAGGGGGTAGATACGCAGTATTTT
CASSLQGVDTQYF
>TRBJ2-2|TRBV9|.|.
TGTGCCAGCAGCATGGGACTGACGACGAACACCGGGGAGCTGTTTTTT
CASSMGLTTNTGELFF
>TRBJ2-1|TRBV7-9|.|TRBD2
TGTTCCGGCAGCTTCCCTATCGCAGGACTAGCGGGCGACTACAATGAGCAGTTCTTC
CSGSFPIAGLAGDYNEQFF
>TRBJ2-3|TRBV7-7|few|TRBD2
TGTGCTAGCAGTCTTAGCGGGGGAGCCACAGATACGCAGTATTTT
CASSLSGGATDTQYF
>TRBJ2-5|TRBV7-6|.|.
TGTGCCAGCAGCCCAGCCCGGGGACAAGAGACCCAGTACTTC
CASSPARGQETQYF
>TRBJ2-3|TRBV7-8|.|TRBD2
TGTGCCAGCAGCTTAGTAGCGGGAGCCACAGATACGCAGTATTTT
CASSLVAGATDTQYF
>TRBJ1-6|TRBV5-4|.|.
TGTGCCAGCAGCGCCCGGGTTTCGAATTCACCCCTCCACTTT
CASSARVSNSPLHF
>TRBJ2-7|TRBV10-2|.|TRBD2
TGCGCCAGCACGATAGCTAGCGGGATCTACGAGCAGTACTTC
CASTIASGIYEQYF
>TRBJ2-1|TRBV11-2|.|TRBD2
TGTGCCAGCAGTTGGAGCGGGGGGGCCAACAATGAGCAGTTCTTC
CASSWSGGANNEQFF
>TRBJ2-7|TRBV4-1|.|TRBD1
TGCGCCAGCAGCCAGGGACAGGGGAATTACGAGCAGTACTTC
CASSQGQGNYEQYF
>TRBJ2-7|TRBV11-2|.|TRBD2
TGTGCCAGCAGCCTTGGGGCGGGAGAATACGAGCAGTACTTC
CASSLGAGEYEQYF
>TRBJ2-7|TRBV25-1|few|TRBD2
TGTGCCAGCAGATCCGGGACTAGCGACGAGCAGTACTTC
CASRSGTSDEQYF
>TRBJ1-1|TRBV5-1|once|TRBD1
TGCGCCAGCAGCTTGACTACAACCGGACAGGGAGAAGCTTTCTTT
CASSLTTTGQGEAFF
>TRBJ1-1|TRBV2|.|.
TGTGCCAGCAGTGATCCCGTGAGAGGCTCCCAAGCTTTCTTT
CASSDPVRGSQAFF
>TRBJ1-1|TRBV19|.|.
TGTGCCAGTAGTATCCCCAGGGGAATGGGCACTGAAGCTTTCTTT
CASSIPRGMGTEAFF
>TRBJ2-1|TRBV11-2|once|.
TGTGCCAGCAGCTTAGGTCTAAGCTCCTACAATGAGCAGTTCTTC
CASSLGLSSYNEQFF
>TRBJ1-2|TRBV19|.|TRBD1
TGTGCCAGTAGGCCGGGACAGACGGATTTGAGCTATGGCTACACCTTC
CASRPGQTDLSYGYTF
>TRBJ1-5|TRBV9|.|.
TGTGCCAGCAGCTTAGGGGCCGCGGGCAGCAATCAGCCCCAGCATTTT
CASSLGAAGSNQPQHF
>TRBJ2-3|TRBV7-3|.|TRBD2
TGTGCCAGCAGCCCTAGCGGGGTTACGCAGTATTTT
CASSPSGVTQYF
>TRBJ1-2|TRBV21-1|.|.
TGTGCCAGCAGCGACGAGCCCGGACAGGGGGTAAATGGCTACACCTTC
CASSDEPGQGVNGYTF
>TRBJ2-1|TRBV5-1|.|TRBD2
TGCGCCAGCAGCTTGGCCGGACTAGGCAATGAGCAGTTCTTC
CASSLAGLGNEQFF
>TRBJ1-6|TRBV2|once|.
TGTGCCAGCAGTGAAAGGGCACCAGGGTTTAATTCACCCCTCCACTTT
CASSERAPGFNSPLHF
>TRBJ2-7|TRBV5-1|once|.
TGCGCCAGCAGCTTGGAATTTGGGACAACCTACGAGCAGTACTTC
CASSLEFGTTYEQYF
>TRBJ2-5|TRBV18|few|TRBD1
TGTGCCAGCTCACCAACCTGGACAGGGGTTAGGGAGACCCAGTACTTC
CASSPTWTGVRETQYF
>TRBJ2-3|TRBV2|.|.
TGTGCCAGCAGACGTGACAGCCATAGCACAGATACGCAGTATTTT
CASRRDSHSTDTQYF
>TRBJ1-1|TRBV5-1|.|TRBD1
TGCGCCGGCAGCTTGACGGGACAGGGGAACACTGAAGCTTTCTTT
CAGSLTGQGNTEAFF
>TRBJ2-2|TRBV5-6|.|.
TGTGCCAGCAGCTTTTCCGGCGGGGAGCTGTTTTTT
CASSFSGGELFF
>TRBJ1-4|TRBV14|few|.
TGTGCCAGCAGCCCAGGGATTTCTACAACTAATGAAAAACTGTTTTTT
CASSPGISTTNEKLFF
>TRBJ2-1|TRBV10-3|.|.
TGTGCCATCAGTGACCCAAAAGGGGGGGCCTACAATGAGCAGTTCTTC
CAISDPKGGAYNEQFF
>TRBJ2-1|TRBV5-6|.|TRBD2
TGTGCCAGCAGCTTGGGACTAGCGGGACCGTACAATGAGCAGTTCTTC
CASSLGLAGPYNEQFF
>TRBJ1-1|TRBV6-1|.|.
TGTGCCAGCAGTGAACCCCCCTCCCCTGAAGCTTTCTTT
CASSEPPSPEAFF
>TRBJ1-6|TRBV9|.|TRBD1
TGTGCCAGCAGCTCCACAGGGGGCGTCAATTCACCCCTCCACTTT
CASSSTGGVNSPLHF
>TRBJ2-1|TRBV4-1|few|.
TGCGCCAGCAGACGATTGCGGGACTCCTACAATGAGCAGTTCTTC
CASRRLRDSYNEQFF
>TRBJ2-1|TRBV4-1|.|.
TGCGCCAGCAGCCAAGGTCAGTTGAGGGGGACCAATGAGCAGTTCTTC
CASSQGQLRGTNEQFF
>TRBJ2-6|TRBV7-8|.|TRBD1
TGTGCCAGCAGCGACACCGGGACAGGCCACCCTGGGGCCAACGTCCTGACTTTC
CASSDTGTGHPGANVLTF
>TRBJ2-4|TRBV6-5|.|.
TGTGCCAGCAGTTACTCCCGCGGAGCCAAAAACATTCAGTACTTC
CASSYSRGAKNIQYF
>TRBJ1-2|TRBV2|once|.
TGTGCCAGCAGGGAGTCGAGGGAGGGCGGCTACACCTTC
CASRESREGGYTF
>TRBJ2-7|TRBV6-5|.|TRBD1
TGTGCCAGCAGACCTAGCTGGGACAGGGCCTACGAGCAGTACTTC
CASRPSWDRAYEQYF
>TRBJ2-1|TRBV2|few|.
TGTGCCAGCAGTGAGGGAGTAGCGCTCAATGAGCAGTTCTTC
CASSEGVALNEQFF
>TRBJ2-3|TRBV7-9|.|.
TGTGCCAGCAGCTTGACCGGGACTCGGACGGATACGCAGTATTTT
CASSLTGTRTDTQYF
>TRBJ2-7|TRBV11-2|.|TRBD1
TGTGCCAGCAGCCCGACAGGGGGCTCCTACGAGCAGTACTTC
CASSPTGGSYEQYF
>TRBJ2-7|TRBV10-1|.|.
TGCGCCAGCAGTGTGACCGGGACCTACGAGCAGTACTTC
CASSVTGTYEQYF
>TRBJ2-2|TRBV18|.|.
TGTGCCAGCTCACCGCAGGGGTCGAACACCGGGGAGCTGTTTTTT
CASSPQGSNTGELFF
>TRBJ2-7|TRBV11-1|few|.
TGTGCCAGCAGCTATGAGGGCTCCTACGAGCAGTACTTC
CASSYEGSYEQYF
>TRBJ1-1|TRBV7-3|.|.
TGTGCCAGCAGCCATGACAGGAACACTGAAGCTTTCTTT
CASSHDRNTEAFF
>TRBJ1-1|TRBV19|.|.
TGTGCCAGTAGTATTTACAGAGACACTGAAGCTTTCTTT
CASSIYRDTEAFF
>TRBJ2-7|TRBV6-4|.|TRBD2
TGTGCCAGCAGTGACGTCCACCCTTTCGATAGCGGGAGTCCCTACGAGCAGTACTTC
CASSDVHPFDSGSPYEQYF
>TRBJ2-5|TRBV5-4|once|.
TGTGCCAGCAGCGAGGCCGTATTTGAGACCCAGTACTTC
CASSEAVFETQYF